Described below is a single T cell receptor (beta chain) sequence and its context. Its specificity is not known. This entry belongs to a study of shared clonotypes between healthy human individuals. Overall study findings and caveats: Despite large depth, rarefaction showed incomplete sorted-subset sequencing.

CD4+ cell separation produced CD45RA+ naive and CD45RA-negative memory subsets. V was clipped by 4 bases and J by 9 bases; unmatched bases: 6. Germline CDR1 LNHDA, CDR2 SQIVND (reference sequence). This CDR3 comprises 13 residues. Original processing notes: Filtering was not the same, since immunoSEQ gave junction-only sequences without quality scores. Here immunoSEQ multiplex PCR was the method, and the copy in TCRdb shows in-frame clones only, minus some. V and J calls and clone size are given by that table; D and trimming were obtained from the DNA. The table records approximately 500,000 clones, 96% of them present only once.

The sample was naive CD4+ T cells sorted from blood. The subset: CD45RA+ positively selected. The genes are TRBV19 and TRBJ2-1, with TRBD2 matching 7 bases. The receptor's source is a woman between 25 and 40 years old in good health. CDR3 in DNA: TGTGCCAGTAGTAAAGGACTAGGTGGTGAGCAGTTCTTC. This translates into CASSKGLGGEQFF.